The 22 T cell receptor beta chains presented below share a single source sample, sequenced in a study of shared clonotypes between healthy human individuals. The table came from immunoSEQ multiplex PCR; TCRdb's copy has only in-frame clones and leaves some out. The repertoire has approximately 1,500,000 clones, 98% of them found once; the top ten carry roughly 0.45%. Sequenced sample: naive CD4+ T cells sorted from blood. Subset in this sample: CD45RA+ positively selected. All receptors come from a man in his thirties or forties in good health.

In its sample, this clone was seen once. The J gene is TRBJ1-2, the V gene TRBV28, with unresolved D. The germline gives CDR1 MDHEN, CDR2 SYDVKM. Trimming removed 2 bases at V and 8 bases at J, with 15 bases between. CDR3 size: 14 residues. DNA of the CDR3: TGTGCCAGCAGTTTAATCCAGGCCGGAGGGGGCTACACCTTC. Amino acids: CASSLIQAGGGYTF.

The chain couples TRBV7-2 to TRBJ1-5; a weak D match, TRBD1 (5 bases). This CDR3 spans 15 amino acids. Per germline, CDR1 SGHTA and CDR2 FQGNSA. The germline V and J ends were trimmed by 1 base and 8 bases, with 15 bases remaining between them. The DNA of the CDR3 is TGTGCCAGCAGCTTAGTTTCGGGCACCAGGGAGCCCCAGCATTTT. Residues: CASSLVSGTREPQHF.

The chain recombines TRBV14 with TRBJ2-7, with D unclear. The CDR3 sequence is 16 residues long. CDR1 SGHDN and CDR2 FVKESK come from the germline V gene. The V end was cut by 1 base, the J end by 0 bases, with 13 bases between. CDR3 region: CASSQVVGLGSYEQYF. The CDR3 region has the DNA TGTGCCAGCAGCCAAGTCGTCGGCCTGGGCTCCTACGAGCAGTACTTC.

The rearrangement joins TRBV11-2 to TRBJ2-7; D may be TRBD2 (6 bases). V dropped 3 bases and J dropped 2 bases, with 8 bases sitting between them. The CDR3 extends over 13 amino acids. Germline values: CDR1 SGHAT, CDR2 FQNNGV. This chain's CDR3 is CASSLEGTYEQYF. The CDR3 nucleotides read TGTGCCAGCAGCTTGGAGGGGACCTACGAGCAGTACTTC.

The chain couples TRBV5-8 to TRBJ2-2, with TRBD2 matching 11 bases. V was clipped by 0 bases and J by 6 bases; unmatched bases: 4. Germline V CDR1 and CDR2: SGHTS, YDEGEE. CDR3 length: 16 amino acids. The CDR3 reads CASSLELAGVSGELFF. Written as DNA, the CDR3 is TGTGCCAGCAGCTTGGAACTAGCGGGAGTGTCCGGGGAGCTGTTTTTT.

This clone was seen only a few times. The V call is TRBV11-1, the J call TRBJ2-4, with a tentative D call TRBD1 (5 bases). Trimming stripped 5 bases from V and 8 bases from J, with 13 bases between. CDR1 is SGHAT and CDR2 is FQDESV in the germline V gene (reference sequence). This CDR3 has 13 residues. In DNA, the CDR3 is TGTGCCAGCAGCCAAGTGGGGCCGGACATTCAGTACTTC. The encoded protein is CASSQVGPDIQYF.

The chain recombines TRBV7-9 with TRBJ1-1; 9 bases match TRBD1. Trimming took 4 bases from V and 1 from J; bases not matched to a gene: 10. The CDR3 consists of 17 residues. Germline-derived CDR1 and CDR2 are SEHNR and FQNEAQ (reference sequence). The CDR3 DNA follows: TGTGCCAGCAGCTCGAGATTTGACAGGGGGAAGAACACTGAAGCTTTCTTT. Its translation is CASSSRFDRGKNTEAFF.

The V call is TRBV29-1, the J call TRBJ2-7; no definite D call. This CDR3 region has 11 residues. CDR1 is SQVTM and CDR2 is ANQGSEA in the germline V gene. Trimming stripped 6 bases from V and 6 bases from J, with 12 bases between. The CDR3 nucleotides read TGCAGCGTCGTAGGCGGTTCCGAGCAGTACTTC. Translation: CSVVGGSEQYF.

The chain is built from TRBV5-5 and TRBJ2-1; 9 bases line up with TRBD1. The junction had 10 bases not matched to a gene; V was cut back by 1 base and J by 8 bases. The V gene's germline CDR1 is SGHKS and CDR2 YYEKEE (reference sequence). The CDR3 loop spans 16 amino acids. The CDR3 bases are TGTGCCAGCAGCTTGTCTAGGGACAGGGCGGTCCATGAGCAGTTCTTC. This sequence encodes CASSLSRDRAVHEQFF.

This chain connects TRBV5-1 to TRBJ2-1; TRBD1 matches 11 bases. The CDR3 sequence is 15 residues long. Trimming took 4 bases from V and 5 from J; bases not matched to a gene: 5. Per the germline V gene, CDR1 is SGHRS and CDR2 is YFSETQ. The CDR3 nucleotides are TGCGCCAGCAGCCACAGGGACAGGGGGAACAATGAGCAGTTCTTC. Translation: CASSHRDRGNNEQFF.

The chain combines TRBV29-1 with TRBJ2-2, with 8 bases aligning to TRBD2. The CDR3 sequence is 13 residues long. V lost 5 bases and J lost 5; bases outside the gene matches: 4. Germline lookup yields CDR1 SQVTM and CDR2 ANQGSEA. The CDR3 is CSVSGRLTGELFF. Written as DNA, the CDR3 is TGCAGCGTTAGCGGGAGACTTACCGGGGAGCTGTTTTTT.

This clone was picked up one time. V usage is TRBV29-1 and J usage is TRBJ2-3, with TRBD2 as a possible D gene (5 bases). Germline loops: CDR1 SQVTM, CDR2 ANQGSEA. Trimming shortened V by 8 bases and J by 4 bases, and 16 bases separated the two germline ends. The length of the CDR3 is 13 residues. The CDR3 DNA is TGCAGCCTGCGCCGGGGTTGGGCAGATACGCAGTATTTT. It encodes CSLRRGWADTQYF.

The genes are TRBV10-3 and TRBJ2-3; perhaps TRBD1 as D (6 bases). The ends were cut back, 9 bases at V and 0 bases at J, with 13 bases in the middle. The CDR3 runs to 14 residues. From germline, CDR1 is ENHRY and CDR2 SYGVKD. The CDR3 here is CAITWTESTDTQYF. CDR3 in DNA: TGTGCCATTACCTGGACAGAGAGCACAGATACGCAGTATTTT.

CDR3 residues: CASSLEGSGRESSDTQYF. The CDR3 coding sequence is TGCGCCAGCAGCTTGGAAGGTAGCGGGAGGGAATCATCCGATACGCAGTATTTT. The J gene is TRBJ2-3, the V gene TRBV5-1; 11 nucleotides agree with TRBD2. CDR3 size: 18 residues. The germline V gene encodes CDR1 SGHRS and CDR2 YFSETQ. V was clipped by 0 bases and J by 6 bases; unmatched bases: 12.

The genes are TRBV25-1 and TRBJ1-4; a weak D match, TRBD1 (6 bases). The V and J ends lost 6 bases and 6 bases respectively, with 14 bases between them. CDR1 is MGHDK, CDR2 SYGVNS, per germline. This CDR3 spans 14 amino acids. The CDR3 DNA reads TGTGCCAGCAGGCATGGGGGCAGTGATGAAAAACTGTTTTTT. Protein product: CASRHGGSDEKLFF.

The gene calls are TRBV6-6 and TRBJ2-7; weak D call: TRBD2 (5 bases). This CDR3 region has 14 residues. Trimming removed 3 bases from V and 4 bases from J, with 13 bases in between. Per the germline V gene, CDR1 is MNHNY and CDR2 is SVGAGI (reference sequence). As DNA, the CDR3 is TGTGCCAGCAGTTATCCCGGGATCTCTTACGAGCAGTACTTC. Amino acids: CASSYPGISYEQYF.

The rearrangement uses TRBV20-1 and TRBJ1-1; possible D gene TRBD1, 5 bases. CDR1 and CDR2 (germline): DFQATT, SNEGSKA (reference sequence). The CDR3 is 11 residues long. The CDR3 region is CRAEMGGEAFF. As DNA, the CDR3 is TGCAGGGCCGAAATGGGGGGTGAAGCTTTCTTT.

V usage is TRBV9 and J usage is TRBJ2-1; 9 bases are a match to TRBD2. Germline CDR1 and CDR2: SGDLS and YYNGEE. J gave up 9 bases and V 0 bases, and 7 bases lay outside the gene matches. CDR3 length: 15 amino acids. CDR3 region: CASSVDPSGNVEQFF. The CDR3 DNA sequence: TGTGCCAGCAGCGTAGACCCTAGCGGGAACGTTGAGCAGTTCTTC.

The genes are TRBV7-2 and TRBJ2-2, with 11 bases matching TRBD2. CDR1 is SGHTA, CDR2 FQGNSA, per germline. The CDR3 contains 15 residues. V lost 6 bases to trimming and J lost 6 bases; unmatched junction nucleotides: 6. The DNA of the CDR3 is TGTGCCAGCAGGCAAACTAGCGGGAGCGCCGGGGAGCTGTTTTTT. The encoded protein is CASRQTSGSAGELFF. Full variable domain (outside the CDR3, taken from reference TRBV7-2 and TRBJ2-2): GAGVSQSPSNKVTEKGKDVELRCDPISGHTALYWYRQSLGQGLEFLIYFQGNSAPDKSGLPSDRFSAERTGGSVSTLTIQRTQQEDSAVYLCASRQTSGSAGELFFGEGSRLTVL.

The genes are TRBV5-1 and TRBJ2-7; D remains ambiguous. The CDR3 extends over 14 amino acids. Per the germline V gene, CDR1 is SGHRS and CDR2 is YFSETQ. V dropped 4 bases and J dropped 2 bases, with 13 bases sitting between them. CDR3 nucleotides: TGCGCCAGCAGCCCCGGAGAGTATCCCTACGAGCAGTACTTC. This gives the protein CASSPGEYPYEQYF. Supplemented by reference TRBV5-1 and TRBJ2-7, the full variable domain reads KAGVTQTPRYLIKTRGQQVTLSCSPISGHRSVSWYQQTPGQGLQFLFEYFSETQRNKGNFPGRFSGRQFSNSRSEMNVSTLELGDSALYLCASSPGEYPYEQYFGPGTRLTVT.

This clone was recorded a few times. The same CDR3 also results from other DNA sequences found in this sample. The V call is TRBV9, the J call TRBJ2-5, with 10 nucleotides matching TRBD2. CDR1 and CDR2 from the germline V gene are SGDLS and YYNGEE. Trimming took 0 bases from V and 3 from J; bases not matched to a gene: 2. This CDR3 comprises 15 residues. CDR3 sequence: CASSVGLAGEETQYF. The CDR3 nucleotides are TGTGCCAGCAGCGTAGGGCTAGCGGGAGAAGAGACCCAGTACTTC.

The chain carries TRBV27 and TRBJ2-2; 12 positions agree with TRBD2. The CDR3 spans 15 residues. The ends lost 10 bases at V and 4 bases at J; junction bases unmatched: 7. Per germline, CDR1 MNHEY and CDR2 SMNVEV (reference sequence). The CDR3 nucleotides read TGTGCCACACAAGGACTAGCGGGATTCACCGGGGAGCTGTTTTTT. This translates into CATQGLAGFTGELFF.